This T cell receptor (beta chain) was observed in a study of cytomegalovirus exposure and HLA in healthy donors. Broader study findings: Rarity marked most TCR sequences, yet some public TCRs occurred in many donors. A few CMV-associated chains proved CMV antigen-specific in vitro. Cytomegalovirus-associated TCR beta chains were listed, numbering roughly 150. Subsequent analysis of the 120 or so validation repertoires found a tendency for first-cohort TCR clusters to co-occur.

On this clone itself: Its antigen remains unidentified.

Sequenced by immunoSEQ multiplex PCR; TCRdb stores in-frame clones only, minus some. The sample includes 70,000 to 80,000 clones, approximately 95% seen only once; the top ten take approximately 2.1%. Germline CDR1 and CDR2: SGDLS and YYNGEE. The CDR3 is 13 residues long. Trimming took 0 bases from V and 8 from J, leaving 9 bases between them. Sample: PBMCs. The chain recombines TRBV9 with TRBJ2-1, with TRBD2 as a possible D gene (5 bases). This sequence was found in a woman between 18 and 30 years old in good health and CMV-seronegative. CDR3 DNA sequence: TGTGCCAGCAGCGTAGCGTGGGGAGATGAGCAGTTCTTC. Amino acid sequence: CASSVAWGDEQFF.